The rows below give T cell receptor beta chains drawn from one sample of a study of shared clonotypes between healthy human individuals. Sequencing used immunoSEQ multiplex PCR; TCRdb keeps in-frame clones, though not all of them. This sample has about 2.3 million clones, with approximately 93% found just once. Sequences were obtained from naive CD4+ T cells from PBMCs. These receptors were collected from a man younger than 30 in good health. Some clones in this sample may be carry-over from other donors' samples. The CDR3 runs from the conserved cysteine through the conserved F or W. D genes are given only for firm matches. Clone size is not always given. Where it is, it says once, few, many or a class for expanded clones.

v_gene	j_gene	abundance	d_gene	CDR3nt	CDR3aa
TRBV9	TRBJ2-1	-	TRBD2	TGTGCCAGCAGCGGTAGCGGGAGGGCGAGTGAGCAGTTCTTC	CASSGSGRASEQFF
TRBV15	TRBJ2-1	-	TRBD1	TGTGCCACGACGACAGGGGCTTACAATGAGCAGTTCTTC	CATTTGAYNEQFF
TRBV7-2	TRBJ2-7	-	-	TGTGCCAGCAGCTCCCAGGGTTACGAGCAGTACTTC	CASSSQGYEQYF
TRBV5-8	TRBJ1-2	-	-	TGTGCCAGCAGCTTGGGAGCAGGGGAGGCCTATGGCTACACCTTC	CASSLGAGEAYGYTF
TRBV5-1	TRBJ2-1	once	TRBD2	TGCGCCAGCAGCTTTAGCGGGAGGGGGGATGAGCAGTTCTTC	CASSFSGRGDEQFF
TRBV4-1	TRBJ2-6	once	-	TGCGCCAGCAGCCGTATAGGGAAATCAGGGGCCAACGTCCTGACTTTC	CASSRIGKSGANVLTF
TRBV9	TRBJ1-2	-	-	TGTGCCAGCAGCGTATCCAACTATGGCTACACCTTC	CASSVSNYGYTF
TRBV7-2	TRBJ2-2	-	-	TGTGCCAGCAGAGATACCGGGGAGCTGTTTTTT	CASRDTGELFF
TRBV4-2	TRBJ2-2	-	-	TGTGCCAGCAGCCAAGAAGGGGACCAGAACACCGGGGAGCTGTTTTTT	CASSQEGDQNTGELFF
TRBV18	TRBJ1-2	-	-	TGTGCCAGCTCACCACCCAGGGATGATGTCTATGGCTACACCTTC	CASSPPRDDVYGYTF
TRBV7-9	TRBJ2-1	-	-	TGTGCCAGCAGCGGAAGCAGGGATGAGCAGTTCTTC	CASSGSRDEQFF
TRBV28	TRBJ1-5	-	TRBD1	TGTGCCAGCAGTCCCGGACAGGGGGCCCGTGTGTTTAGCAATCAGCCCCAGCATTTT	CASSPGQGARVFSNQPQHF
TRBV4-2	TRBJ2-7	-	TRBD1	TGTGCCAGCAGCCGGTCAGTGGACAGGGGATACGAGCAGTACTTC	CASSRSVDRGYEQYF
TRBV7-6	TRBJ1-2	-	TRBD1	TGTGCCAGCAGCCGGACAGGGGCTTATGGCTACACCTTC	CASSRTGAYGYTF
TRBV4-1	TRBJ1-1	-	-	TGCGCCAGCAGCCAGGCTCCGGGGGGTCGCACTGAAGCTTTCTTT	CASSQAPGGRTEAFF
TRBV7-9	TRBJ2-6	-	TRBD2	TGTGCCAGCAGCTCAGTGACTAGCGGGACGATCTCTGGGGCCAACGTCCTGACTTTC	CASSSVTSGTISGANVLTF
TRBV27	TRBJ2-5	-	-	TGTGCCAGCAGTTTATTCCCGGGCCACGGCGGAGAGACCCAGTACTTC	CASSLFPGHGGETQYF
TRBV2	TRBJ2-7	once	TRBD1	TGTGCCAGCAGCCCAGGGACAGGACGGTACGAGCAGTACTTC	CASSPGTGRYEQYF